The 8 T cell receptor beta chains listed next were all sequenced from one sample in a study of cytomegalovirus exposure and HLA in healthy donors. The PCR had 60 Vbeta and 13 Jbeta primers. Sequencing used immunoSEQ multiplex PCR; TCRdb keeps in-frame clones, though not all of them. In the table there are 100,000 to 150,000 clones, about 80% of which are singletons. The sample was PBMCs. These receptor sequences come from a man aged 50 or older in good health and CMV-seropositive.

The chain couples TRBV7-9 to TRBJ2-5; possible D gene TRBD2, 6 bases. The CDR3 consists of 14 residues. The V gene's germline CDR1 is SEHNR and CDR2 FQNEAQ (reference sequence). The V gene lost 3 bases and the J gene lost 8 bases, with 16 bases spanning the gap. The CDR3 DNA sequence: TGTGCCAGCAGCTTTGGCGCGGGGCCACTAACCCAGTACTTC. It yields the protein CASSFGAGPLTQYF. Full variable domain (rest looked up from reference TRBV7-9 and TRBJ2-5): DTGVSQNPRHKITKRGQNVTFRCDPISEHNRLYWYRQTLGQGPEFLTYFQNEAQLEKSRLLSDRFSAERPKGSFSTLEIQRTEQGDSAMYLCASSFGAGPLTQYFGPGTRLLVL.

J is TRBJ2-7 and V is TRBV9; D may be TRBD2 (5 bases). V lost 7 bases, J lost 6 bases, and 17 bases lay in between. Germline loops: CDR1 SGDLS, CDR2 YYNGEE. The CDR3 extends over 13 amino acids. CDR3 coding DNA: TGTGCCAGCTCACGGGATCTCCTCGGCGAGCAGTACTTC. It yields the protein CASSRDLLGEQYF.

This clone has just one count. This chain connects TRBV5-1 to TRBJ2-5; TRBD1 is a possible D gene (5 bases). The CDR3 is made up of 15 amino acids. V gave up 4 bases and J gave up 5 bases, with 18 bases separating them. CDR1 is SGHRS and CDR2 is YFSETQ in the germline V gene. The chain's CDR3 is CASSLETDPRETQYF. The DNA of the CDR3 is TGCGCCAGCAGCCTTGAGACAGACCCCCGGGAGACCCAGTACTTC.

The chain couples TRBV7-2 to TRBJ1-2; the match to TRBD1 covers 9 bases. This CDR3 is 15 amino acids long. Looked up from germline, CDR1 is SGHTA and CDR2 is FQGNSA. The ends lost 5 bases at V and 4 bases at J; junction bases unmatched: 8. For the CDR3, the DNA is TGTGCCAGCAGCACAAACAGGGGGCTCTCCTATGGCTACACCTTC. Its translation: CASSTNRGLSYGYTF.

The V and J genes are TRBV7-3 and TRBJ2-1, with 13 nucleotides matching TRBD2. The CDR3 length is 16 residues. V trimming: 5 bases; J trimming: 8 bases; junction bases outside the gene matches: 9. Looked up from germline, CDR1 is SGHTA and CDR2 is FQGTGA. CDR3 protein: CASSPRLAGGRDEQFF. CDR3 bases: TGTGCCAGCAGCCCGCGACTAGCGGGGGGAAGAGATGAGCAGTTCTTC.

The chain uses TRBV10-3 and TRBJ2-3; no reliable D call. The V end was cut by 8 bases, the J end by 5 bases, with 17 bases between. CDR1 ENHRY and CDR2 SYGVKD come from the germline V gene. The length of the CDR3 is 14 residues. CDR3 bases: TGTGCCATCGCTGGGCAGGCCACCAGAGATACGCAGTATTTT. Its translation: CAIAGQATRDTQYF.

This clone was seen at least ten times. The chain uses TRBV10-2 and TRBJ1-3; possibly TRBD1 for D (6 bases). Germline CDR1 and CDR2: WSHSY and SAAADI. Trimming shortened V by 6 bases and J by 4 bases, and 13 bases separated the two germline ends. This CDR3 comprises 14 residues. CDR3 DNA: TGCGCCAGCAGGACACAGGGTACGGGAAACACCATATATTTT. It yields the protein CASRTQGTGNTIYF.

The chain has TRBV7-2 and TRBJ2-1, with 7 nucleotides matching TRBD1. The CDR3 runs to 14 residues. V lost 5 bases and J lost 4; bases outside the gene matches: 5. Germline V CDR1 and CDR2: SGHTA, FQGNSA. CDR3 in DNA: TGTGCCAGCAGCCCACCGGGACAGTACAATGAGCAGTTCTTC. It specifies CASSPPGQYNEQFF. The entire variable domain, with the rest obtained from reference TRBV7-2 and TRBJ2-1, is as follows: GAGVSQSPSNKVTEKGKDVELRCDPISGHTALYWYRQSLGQGLEFLIYFQGNSAPDKSGLPSDRFSAERTGGSVSTLTIQRTQQEDSAVYLCASSPPGQYNEQFFGPGTRLTVL.